Below, 11 T cell receptor beta chains from the same sample are listed, as sequenced in a study of blood T cell repertoires in COVID-19 (dated by TCRdb to 2018 to 2021). The library was generated by the immunoSEQ multiplex PCR assay. In its TCRdb copy, this immuneACCESS table keeps in-frame sequences only and misses some clones. Where compared with another copy, unresolved V genes explain less than half of these, and the others have no known cause. This sample comprises 100,000 or so clones, around 84% of them detected only once. The top ten clones comprise 10% to 15% of the sample. The specimen sequenced was peripheral blood. These receptors were taken from a woman aged 55-69 years in a cohort sampled during active or convalescent COVID-19.

The J gene is TRBJ2-1, the V gene TRBV10-3, with a weak D call TRBD2 (6 bases). Trimming shortened V by 1 base and J by 6 bases, and 22 bases separated the two germline ends. The CDR3 is made up of 18 amino acids. Per germline, CDR1 ENHRY and CDR2 SYGVKD. The CDR3 coding sequence is TGTGCCATCAGTGAGTTTTCGGGGTCGACTCGGGGGAGCAATGAGCAGTTCTTC. Its translation is CAISEFSGSTRGSNEQFF.

In regard to this clone: Other DNA sequences from this sample encode an identical CDR3 as well. V usage is TRBV28 and J usage is TRBJ1-2, with 9 nucleotides matching TRBD1. Losses at the gene ends were 5 bases for V and 4 bases for J; bases not matched to a gene: 2. The germline gives CDR1 MDHEN, CDR2 SYDVKM. The CDR3 runs to 13 residues. The CDR3: CASSLTGGYGYTF. CDR3 nucleotides: TGTGCCAGCAGTCTGACAGGGGGCTATGGCTACACCTTC.

This sequence joins TRBV19 and TRBJ1-1; D is uncertain. The CDR3 is 14 amino acids. Trimming took off 4 bases at V and 5 bases at J, with 14 bases between the two ends. Germline CDR1 and CDR2: LNHDA and SQIVND (reference sequence). CDR3 nucleotides: TGTGCCAGTAGTAGAATTTTGGCGGGGACTGAAGCTTTCTTT. Residues: CASSRILAGTEAFF.

The chain links TRBV7-6 to TRBJ1-6; 9 positions match TRBD1. The germline V gene has CDR1 SGHVS and CDR2 FNYEAQ. This CDR3 comprises 16 residues. Losses at the gene ends were 5 bases for V and 8 bases for J; bases not matched to a gene: 10. In DNA, the CDR3 is TGTGCCAGCAGCGCTACCACGGGACAGGGCTATTCACCCCTCCACTTT. Amino acid sequence: CASSATTGQGYSPLHF.

In DNA, the CDR3 is TGTGCCACCAGCAGAGATTCAGGGGCCAACGTCCTGACTTTC. Translated, it gives CATSRDSGANVLTF. The chain links TRBV15 to TRBJ2-6; D call uncertain. Germline values: CDR1 LNHNV, CDR2 YYDKDF (reference sequence). Trimming shortened V by 0 bases and J by 4 bases, and 4 bases separated the two germline ends. This CDR3 is 14 amino acids long.

This chain joins TRBV11-3 and TRBJ2-5; D call uncertain. Germline assignment: CDR1 SGHNT and CDR2 YENEEA. This CDR3 spans 13 amino acids. V lost 0 bases and J lost 5, with 7 bases in between. The CDR3 DNA follows: TGTGCCAGCAGCTTAGATAGTCGCGAGACCCAGTACTTC. Amino acids: CASSLDSRETQYF.

The sample holds one count of this clone. The chain couples TRBV28 to TRBJ2-3; 11 nucleotides line up with TRBD2. CDR1 MDHEN and CDR2 SYDVKM come from the germline V gene. The CDR3 spans 16 residues. The J segment lost 1 base and the V segment lost 3 bases, leaving 3 bases of the junction unmatched. CDR3: CASSFPTSGGTDTQYF. The CDR3 nucleotides read TGTGCCAGCAGTTTTCCGACTAGCGGGGGCACAGATACGCAGTATTTT. Filled out from reference TRBV28 and TRBJ2-3, the complete variable domain reads DVKVTQSSRYLVKRTGEKVFLECVQDMDHENMFWYRQDPGLGLRLIYFSYDVKMKEKGDIPEGYSVSREKKERFSLILESASTNQTSMYLCASSFPTSGGTDTQYFGPGTRLTVL.

The chain carries TRBV19 and TRBJ2-2; D perhaps matches TRBD2 (6 bases). The CDR3 is 16 amino acids. CDR1 LNHDA and CDR2 SQIVND come from the germline V gene (reference sequence). Trimming removed 7 bases from V and 3 bases from J, with 18 bases in between. The CDR3 DNA is TGTGCCAGTATGGAAGTTGGGGGGTTTTACACCGGGGAGCTGTTTTTT. Translated, it gives CASMEVGGFYTGELFF.

This clone was seen just once. The chain has TRBV2 and TRBJ1-6; 9 nucleotides agree with TRBD1. Germline CDR1 SNHLY, CDR2 FYNNEI. Germline trimming cut 6 bases from V and 9 bases from J; bases unmatched to any gene: 6. The CDR3 runs to 14 residues. In DNA, the CDR3 is TGTGCCAGCAGGACCGGGACAGGGACTTCACCCCTCCACTTT. This translates into CASRTGTGTSPLHF.

The chain is built from TRBV2 and TRBJ1-5; D is possibly TRBD1 (6 bases). This CDR3 comprises 14 residues. V was pared by 4 bases and J by 5 bases, with 12 bases between. Looked up from germline, CDR1 is SNHLY and CDR2 is FYNNEI. The DNA for the CDR3 is TGTGCCAGCAGTGGGGGCAGGGGTGATCAGCCCCAGCATTTT. Its translation is CASSGGRGDQPQHF.

This chain uses TRBV27 with TRBJ2-1, with 8 bases fitting TRBD1. Per the germline V gene, CDR1 is MNHEY and CDR2 is SMNVEV (reference sequence). This CDR3 comprises 15 residues. V shed 5 bases and J 7 bases; nucleotides not matched to a gene: 10. This chain's CDR3 is CASSPGTGLRNEQFF. The CDR3 DNA is TGTGCCAGCAGTCCTGGGACAGGCCTTAGGAATGAGCAGTTCTTC.